This T cell receptor beta chain was recorded in a study of T cells in Graves' hyperthyroidism and ophthalmopathy. Based on clinical symptoms, serum thyroxine and TRAb, thyroid ultrasound and orbital computed tomography, diagnoses were reached. V was pared by 10 bases and J by 1 base, with 13 bases between. The CDR3 contains 13 residues. TCR beta CDR3 regions were amplified from RNA. During a first-round RT-PCR of the TCR CDR3, the HTBI primer set was used. TCRdb itself ran the multiplex PCR reads through MiXCR, one entry per CDR3 protein. The profile shows about 520,000 distinct CDR3 sequences, approximately 25% of them singletons. This clonotype was counted at least ten times.

The source material was blood. The receptor comes from a woman aged 30 to 39 with Graves' ophthalmopathy. V usage is TRBV12-3 or TRBV12-4 and J usage is TRBJ1-2; the D gene is possibly TRBD1 (6 bases). CDR3 protein: CATLGTLNYGYTF. CDR3 nucleotides: TGTGCCACCCTCGGGACACTTAACTATGGCTACACCTTC.